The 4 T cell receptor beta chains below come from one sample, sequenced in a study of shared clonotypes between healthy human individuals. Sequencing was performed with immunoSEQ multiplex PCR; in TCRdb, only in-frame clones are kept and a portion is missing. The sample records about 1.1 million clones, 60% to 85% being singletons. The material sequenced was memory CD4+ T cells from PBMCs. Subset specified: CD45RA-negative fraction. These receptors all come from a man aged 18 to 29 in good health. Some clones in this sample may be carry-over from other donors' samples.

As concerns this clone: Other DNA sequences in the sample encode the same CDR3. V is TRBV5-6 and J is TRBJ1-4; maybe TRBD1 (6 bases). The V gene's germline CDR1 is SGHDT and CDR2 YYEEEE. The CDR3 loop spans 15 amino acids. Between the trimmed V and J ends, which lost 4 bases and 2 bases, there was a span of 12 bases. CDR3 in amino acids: CASSTSGATNEKLFF. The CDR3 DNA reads TGTGCCAGCAGCACCTCAGGGGCCACTAATGAAAAACTGTTTTTT.

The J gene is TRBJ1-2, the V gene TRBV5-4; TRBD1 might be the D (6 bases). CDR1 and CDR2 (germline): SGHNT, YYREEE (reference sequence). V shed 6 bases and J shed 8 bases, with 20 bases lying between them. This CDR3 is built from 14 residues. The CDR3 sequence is CASTGQTSSGGYTF. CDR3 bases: TGTGCCAGCACCGGACAGACATCCAGCGGGGGCTACACCTTC.

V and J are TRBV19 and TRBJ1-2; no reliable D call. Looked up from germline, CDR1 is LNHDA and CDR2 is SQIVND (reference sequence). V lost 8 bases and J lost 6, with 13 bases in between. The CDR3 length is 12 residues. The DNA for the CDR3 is TGTGCCAGTTCTTTCAGAGAGAATGGCTACACCTTC. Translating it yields CASSFRENGYTF.

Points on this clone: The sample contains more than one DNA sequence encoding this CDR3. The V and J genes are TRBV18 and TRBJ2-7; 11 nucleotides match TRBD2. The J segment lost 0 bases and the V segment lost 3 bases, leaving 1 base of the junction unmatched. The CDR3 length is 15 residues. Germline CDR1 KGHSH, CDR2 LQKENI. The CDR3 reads CASSPTSGSSYEQYF. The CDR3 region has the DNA TGTGCCAGCTCACCCACTAGCGGGAGCTCCTACGAGCAGTACTTC.